Each of the 20 T cell receptor beta chains below was sequenced from the same sample in a study of blood T cell repertoires in COVID-19. Sequencing used immunoSEQ multiplex PCR; TCRdb keeps in-frame clones, though not all of them. The repertoire holds 150,000 or so clones, with 70% to 85% as singletons. Sample: peripheral blood. These receptors came from a man aged 55 to 70 with COVID-19, enrolled during active disease.

This chain uses TRBV6-5 with TRBJ2-3; perhaps TRBD1 as D (6 bases). This CDR3 contains 15 residues. CDR1 and CDR2 from the germline V gene are MNHEY and SVGAGI. V was trimmed by 6 bases and J by 1 base, leaving 14 bases between them. The CDR3: CASRDTGTGTDTQYF. The CDR3 coding sequence is TGTGCCAGCAGGGACACAGGGACCGGCACAGATACGCAGTATTTT.

This sequence joins TRBV19 and TRBJ2-7; D unresolved. Germline loops: CDR1 LNHDA, CDR2 SQIVND (reference sequence). CDR3 length: 13 amino acids. V was trimmed by 2 bases and J by 1 base, leaving 6 bases between them. The DNA of the CDR3 is TGTGCCAGTAGTATAAATTTATCCTACGAGCAGTACTTC. Its protein is CASSINLSYEQYF.

A few counts support this clone. This chain connects TRBV10-3 to TRBJ1-1; D uncertain. The CDR3 loop spans 15 amino acids. CDR1 and CDR2 from the germline V gene are ENHRY and SYGVKD. Trimming cost V 5 bases and J 6 bases, with 19 bases left between them. The CDR3 reads CAISKGQTGEAEAFF. As DNA, the CDR3 is TGTGCCATCAGTAAAGGCCAGACCGGGGAGGCTGAAGCTTTCTTT.

The V gene is TRBV6-5, the J gene TRBJ2-5, with D perhaps TRBD1 (5 bases). Germline V gene data show CDR1 as MNHEY and CDR2 as SVGAGI. V was shortened by 5 bases and J by 4 bases, with 14 bases between the two germline ends. The CDR3 sequence is 14 residues long. CDR3 sequence reads: CASSQNQGGETQYF. The CDR3 DNA reads TGTGCCAGCAGTCAAAACCAGGGTGGAGAGACCCAGTACTTC.

The chain combines TRBV28 with TRBJ2-7, with 8 bases that match TRBD1. Germline V lookup: CDR1 MDHEN, CDR2 SYDVKM. The CDR3 sequence is 16 residues long. Trimming removed 4 bases from V and 1 base from J; junction bases left unmatched: 9. The CDR3 spells CASSWAAGTGSYEQYF. In DNA form, the CDR3 reads TGTGCCAGCAGTTGGGCCGCTGGGACAGGATCCTACGAGCAGTACTTC.

This chain links TRBV6-2 or TRBV6-3 with TRBJ2-5; a weak D match, TRBD1 (6 bases). The CDR3 has 14 amino acids. Germline V gene data show CDR1 as MNHEY and CDR2 as SVGEGT. The ends were cut back, 1 base at V and 4 bases at J, with 10 bases in the middle. The CDR3 region has the DNA TGTGCCAGCAGTTACTGGGGGCGCCCAGAGACCCAGTACTTC. The encoded protein is CASSYWGRPETQYF.

The J gene is TRBJ1-2, the V gene TRBV4-3; D possibly corresponds to TRBD1 (6 bases). V was clipped by 5 bases and J by 5 bases, with 12 bases between them. The germline V gene has CDR1 LGHNA and CDR2 YSLEER. The CDR3 is 13 amino acids. This CDR3 reads CASSSGVWYGYTF. The CDR3 DNA is TGCGCCAGCAGCTCAGGGGTTTGGTATGGCTACACCTTC.

The rearrangement joins TRBV28 to TRBJ2-3; 9 bases match TRBD2. There are 17 residues in the CDR3. CDR1 MDHEN and CDR2 SYDVKM come from the germline V gene. J lost 3 bases, V lost 3 bases, and 10 bases had no gene match. In DNA form, the CDR3 reads TGTGCCAGCAGTTTTCTACGGACTAGCGAAGGAACAGATACGCAGTATTTT. It encodes CASSFLRTSEGTDTQYF.

The chain uses TRBV7-8 and TRBJ1-1; TRBD1 is a possible D gene (5 bases). This CDR3 comprises 12 residues. Trimming removed 5 bases from V and 7 bases from J, with 11 bases in between. From germline, CDR1 is SGHVS and CDR2 FQNEAQ. The CDR3 region is CASSAVTGEAFF. CDR3 bases: TGTGCCAGCAGCGCAGTTACAGGTGAAGCTTTCTTT.

The rearrangement uses TRBV19 and TRBJ2-7, with D possibly matching TRBD2 (6 bases). V dropped 1 base and J dropped 3 bases, with 13 bases sitting between them. From germline, CDR1 is LNHDA and CDR2 SQIVND (reference sequence). This CDR3 has 15 residues. This chain's CDR3 is CASSIAPGGNYEQYF. The CDR3 coding sequence is TGTGCCAGTAGTATAGCACCCGGCGGGAACTACGAGCAGTACTTC.

Points on this clone: The same CDR3 is also encoded by other DNA sequences in this sample. The V and J genes are TRBV5-1 and TRBJ2-2; 14 bases fit TRBD2. The CDR3 sequence is 17 residues long. The V and J ends lost 3 bases and 1 base, in that order; junction bases with no gene match: 2. Germline values: CDR1 SGHRS, CDR2 YFSETQ. CDR3 in amino acids: CASSSGLAGGNTGELFF. CDR3 DNA: TGCGCCAGCAGCTCCGGACTAGCGGGGGGGAACACCGGGGAGCTGTTTTTT. Looking up the rest from reference TRBV5-1 and TRBJ2-2 gives the full variable domain: KAGVTQTPRYLIKTRGQQVTLSCSPISGHRSVSWYQQTPGQGLQFLFEYFSETQRNKGNFPGRFSGRQFSNSRSEMNVSTLELGDSALYLCASSSGLAGGNTGELFFGEGSRLTVL.

This clone came up once. This sequence joins TRBV29-1 and TRBJ1-1; D remains ambiguous. Trimming shortened V by 5 bases and J by 11 bases, and 9 bases separated the two germline ends. There are 9 residues in the CDR3. The germline gives CDR1 SQVTM, CDR2 ANQGSEA. The CDR3 sequence: CSVSTPAFF. CDR3 DNA sequence: TGCAGCGTTTCGACACCGGCTTTCTTT.

The gene calls are TRBV28 and TRBJ2-1, with D perhaps matching TRBD1 (7 bases). CDR3 length: 18 residues. V was clipped by 11 bases and J by 7 bases, with 33 bases between them. Looked up from germline, CDR1 is MDHEN and CDR2 is SYDVKM. CDR3 DNA sequence: TGTGCCTCTTGGGTGGGGCTGGGGGGCCAGGGGGGCGGAAATGAGCAGTTCTTC. Amino acids: CASWVGLGGQGGGNEQFF.

This chain connects TRBV28 to TRBJ2-5; 7 bases are shared with TRBD2. Germline values: CDR1 MDHEN, CDR2 SYDVKM. The V segment lost 6 bases and the J segment 2 bases; nucleotides outside the gene matches: 6. There are 14 residues in the CDR3. DNA of the CDR3: TGTGCCAGCAGACCAGGGACTATTCAAGAGACCCAGTACTTC. Translation: CASRPGTIQETQYF.

The V and J genes are TRBV28 and TRBJ1-2, with D uncertain. CDR1 and CDR2 (germline): MDHEN, SYDVKM. The CDR3 loop spans 13 amino acids. The V end was cut by 7 bases, the J end by 4 bases, with 13 bases between. The DNA for the CDR3 is TGTGCCAGCACCTTTAGGCAGGTCTATGGCTACACCTTC. Protein product: CASTFRQVYGYTF.

This clone was observed a single time. The chain employs TRBV5-1 and TRBJ1-1; the D gene is possibly TRBD1 (6 bases). The CDR3 is 15 amino acids. Germline V gene data show CDR1 as SGHRS and CDR2 as YFSETQ. V lost 3 bases and J 4 bases, leaving 16 bases between the germline ends. CDR3 amino acids: CASSSGRGLGTEAFF. In DNA, the CDR3 is TGCGCCAGCAGCTCCGGTAGGGGGTTGGGCACTGAAGCTTTCTTT.

The chain combines TRBV19 with TRBJ1-4; 7 bases agree with TRBD1. The V gene's germline CDR1 is LNHDA and CDR2 SQIVND (reference sequence). The CDR3 runs 16 residues. Trimming at V came to 2 bases and at J to 5 bases, leaving 8 bases not matched to a gene. The CDR3 bases are TGTGCCAGTAGTATAACTTCCGGGACAGTAAATGAAAAACTGTTTTTT. Its translation is CASSITSGTVNEKLFF.

CDR3 coding DNA: TGCGCCAGCAGCCAAATGCGGAGCTCCTACAATGAGCAGTTCTTC. Translated, it gives CASSQMRSSYNEQFF. V gene TRBV4-3 combines with J gene TRBJ2-1, with unresolved D. The germline V gene encodes CDR1 LGHNA and CDR2 YSLEER. The CDR3 loop spans 15 amino acids. The ends were cut back, 2 bases at V and 0 bases at J, with 8 bases in the middle.

This rearrangement joins TRBV27 to TRBJ1-2; a possible D gene is TRBD1 (6 bases). V lost 6 bases, J lost 0 bases, and 14 bases lay in between. Germline V CDR1 and CDR2: MNHEY, SMNVEV (reference sequence). The CDR3 length is 15 residues. In nucleotides, the CDR3 is TGTGCCAGCAGCCAGACAGGACTGACTAACTATGGCTACACCTTC. The encoded protein is CASSQTGLTNYGYTF.

The chain has TRBV30 and TRBJ1-1, with D maybe TRBD1 (5 bases). Germline assignment: CDR1 GTSNPN and CDR2 SVGIG (reference sequence). Deletions cut 1 base from V and 0 bases from J, with 6 bases between. This CDR3 contains 13 residues. The CDR3 DNA reads TGTGCCTGGAGTGGACAGATGAACACTGAAGCTTTCTTT. This codes for CAWSGQMNTEAFF.